This TCR beta chain was recorded in a study of primary melanoma T cells and metastatic recurrence (dated by TCRdb to about 2020). Regarding the research as a whole: The cohort consisted of about 200 primary melanomas of stage T2 to T4, each more than 1 mm thick. The study examined whether T-cell fraction and T-cell repertoire clonality in primary melanoma tumors predicted patient outcome. Progression-free survival was the clinical outcome compared against the T-cell fraction measured by TCR beta sequencing. Histopathological grading of tumor-infiltrating lymphocytes was compared with the sequencing-derived T-cell fraction.

The patients had surgically resected primary melanoma that was considered potentially curable but at risk of metastatic recurrence. Clipping removes 8 bases from V and 7 bases from J, with 9 as the unmatched junction base count. The germline V gene yields MNHGY for CDR1 and SAAAGT for CDR2. The CDR3 numbers 14 residues from cysteine through phenylalanine. The CDR3 DNA has 42 bases and is translated from base 1. Library preparation employed the immunoSEQ multiplex PCR assay. Primary melanoma tumor tissue was subjected to high-throughput sequencing of the T-cell receptor beta chain. The study's own analysis went as follows. TCRB CDR3 sharing between samples and the distribution of insertions and deletions were included in the repertoire analyses. A gradient-boosted model ranked how well the T-cell fraction predicted outcome compared with histopathological variables. Not all clones reach the TCRdb copy of this immuneACCESS table, which keeps in-frame sequences only. Checked studies attribute under half of the gap to unresolved V genes and leave the rest unexplained. The V and J calls and the clone size are those of that table, but D and trimming were determined from the DNA. The sample table records about 450 clones; approximately 80% of these occur just once. The ten top clones hold about 24% of the sample.

Of note for this clone: Its antigen is currently not known. The input lacks base qualities; no much larger clone sits a single base away.

What the authors observed across the whole study: Tumor T-cell fraction was reported to predict progression-free survival independently of thickness, ulceration, mitotic rate and age. A T-cell fraction greater than 20% appeared to be protective whatever the ulceration status, mitotic rate or nodal disease. Reportedly, adding T-cell fraction to tumor thickness improved progression-free survival prediction more than adding any other histopathological variable did. The authors presented an effective T-cell-mediated antitumor response in primary melanoma only as a suggestion and not as a demonstrated mechanism.

The chain was built from TRBV6-8 and TRBJ1-5; the central 9 bases match TRBD1. The source is a human donor with melanoma. Sequenced sample: melanoma tumor tissue. The nucleotide sequence reads TGTGCCAGCCGAACAGGGGGCGCAGAACAGCCCCAGCATTTT. It translates to CASRTGGAEQPQHF.